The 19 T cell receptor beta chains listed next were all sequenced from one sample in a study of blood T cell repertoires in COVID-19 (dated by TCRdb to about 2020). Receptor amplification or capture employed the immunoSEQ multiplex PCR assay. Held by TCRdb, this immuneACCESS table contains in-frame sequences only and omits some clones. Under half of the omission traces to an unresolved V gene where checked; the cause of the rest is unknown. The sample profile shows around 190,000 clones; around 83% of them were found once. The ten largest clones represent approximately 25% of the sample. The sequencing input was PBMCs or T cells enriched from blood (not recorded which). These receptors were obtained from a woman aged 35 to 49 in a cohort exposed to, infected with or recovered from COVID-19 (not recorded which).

The CDR3 here is CASSLVRWGTGGNTIYF. The CDR3 DNA sequence: TGTGCCAGCAGCTTAGTTAGGTGGGGGACAGGTGGAAACACCATATATTTT. The chain is built from TRBV7-8 and TRBJ1-3; 8 nucleotides match TRBD1. From germline, CDR1 is SGHVS and CDR2 FQNEAQ. V was clipped by 1 base and J by 3 bases; unmatched bases: 8. The length of the CDR3 is 17 residues.

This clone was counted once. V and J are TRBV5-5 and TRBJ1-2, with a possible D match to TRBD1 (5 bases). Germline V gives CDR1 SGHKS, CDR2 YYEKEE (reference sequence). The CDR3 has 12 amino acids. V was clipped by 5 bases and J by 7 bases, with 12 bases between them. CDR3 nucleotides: TGTGCCAGCAGTCTACAGGTTGTTGGCTACACCTTC. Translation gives CASSLQVVGYTF.

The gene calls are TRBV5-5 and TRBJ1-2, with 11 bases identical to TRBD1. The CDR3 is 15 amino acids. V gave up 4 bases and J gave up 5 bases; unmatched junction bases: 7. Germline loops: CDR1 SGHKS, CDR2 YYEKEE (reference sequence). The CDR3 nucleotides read TGTGCCAGCAGCCTCGGGACAGGGGGTTTATATGGCTACACCTTC. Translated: CASSLGTGGLYGYTF.

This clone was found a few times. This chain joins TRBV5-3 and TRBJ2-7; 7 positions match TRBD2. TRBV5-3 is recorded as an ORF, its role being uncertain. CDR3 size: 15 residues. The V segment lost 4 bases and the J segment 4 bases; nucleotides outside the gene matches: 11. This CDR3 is CARSTAGEGRYEQYF. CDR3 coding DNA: TGTGCCAGAAGCACCGCGGGGGAGGGTCGATACGAGCAGTACTTC.

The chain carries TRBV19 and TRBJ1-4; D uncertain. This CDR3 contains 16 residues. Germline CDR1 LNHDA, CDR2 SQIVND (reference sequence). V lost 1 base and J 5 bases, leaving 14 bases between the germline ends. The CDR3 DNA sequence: TGTGCCAGTAGTATAGGTGGCACGGGGTCGAATGAAAAACTGTTTTTT. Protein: CASSIGGTGSNEKLFF.

The chain's CDR3 is CASSLLIGSFTEAFF. The CDR3 DNA reads TGTGCCAGCAGCCTACTAATTGGGAGCTTCACTGAAGCTTTCTTT. This sequence joins TRBV5-5 and TRBJ1-1; D gene ambiguous. Trimming shortened V by 4 bases and J by 4 bases, and 17 bases separated the two germline ends. CDR3 length equals 15 residues. The germline V gene has CDR1 SGHKS and CDR2 YYEKEE (reference sequence).

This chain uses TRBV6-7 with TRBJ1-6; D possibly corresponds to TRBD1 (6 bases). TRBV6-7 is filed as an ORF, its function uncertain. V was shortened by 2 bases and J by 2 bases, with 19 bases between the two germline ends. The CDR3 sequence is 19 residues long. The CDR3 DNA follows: TGTGCCAGCAGTTACCCCACGGCGACAGGTTTCCCCTATAATTCACCCCTCCACTTT. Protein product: CASSYPTATGFPYNSPLHF.

In DNA form, the CDR3 reads TGTGCCAGCAGTCTCGAGTACAGGGGCTCCTACAATGAGCAGTTCTTC. This codes for CASSLEYRGSYNEQFF. The chain carries TRBV28 and TRBJ2-1; TRBD1 agrees at 7 bases. The trim removed 5 bases at V and 0 bases at J, leaving 7 bases unmatched. Germline CDR1 reads MDHEN; CDR2 reads SYDVKM. The CDR3 runs to 16 residues.

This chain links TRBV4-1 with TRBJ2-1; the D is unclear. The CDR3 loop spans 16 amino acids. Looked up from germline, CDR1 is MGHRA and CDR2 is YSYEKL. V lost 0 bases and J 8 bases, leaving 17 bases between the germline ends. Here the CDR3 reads CASSQESHSTDDEQFF. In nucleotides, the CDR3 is TGCGCCAGCAGCCAAGAGTCCCACAGTACCGACGATGAGCAGTTCTTC.

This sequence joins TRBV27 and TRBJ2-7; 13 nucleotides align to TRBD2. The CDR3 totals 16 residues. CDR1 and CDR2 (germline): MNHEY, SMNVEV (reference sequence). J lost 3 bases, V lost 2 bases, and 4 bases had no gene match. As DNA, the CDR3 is TGTGCCAGCAGTTTAAAAGGACTAGCGGGAGACTACGAGCAGTACTTC. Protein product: CASSLKGLAGDYEQYF.

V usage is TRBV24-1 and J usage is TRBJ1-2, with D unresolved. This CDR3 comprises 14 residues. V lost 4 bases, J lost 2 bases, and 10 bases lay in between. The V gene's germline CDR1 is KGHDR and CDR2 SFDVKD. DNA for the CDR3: TGTGCCACCAGTGACCGGACGGGGAACTATGGCTACACCTTC. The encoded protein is CATSDRTGNYGYTF.

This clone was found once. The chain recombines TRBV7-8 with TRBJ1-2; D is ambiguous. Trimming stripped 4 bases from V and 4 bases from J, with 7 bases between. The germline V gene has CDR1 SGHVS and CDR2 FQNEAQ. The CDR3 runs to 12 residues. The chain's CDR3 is CASSSGLYGYTF. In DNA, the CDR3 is TGTGCCAGCAGCTCAGGACTCTATGGCTACACCTTC.

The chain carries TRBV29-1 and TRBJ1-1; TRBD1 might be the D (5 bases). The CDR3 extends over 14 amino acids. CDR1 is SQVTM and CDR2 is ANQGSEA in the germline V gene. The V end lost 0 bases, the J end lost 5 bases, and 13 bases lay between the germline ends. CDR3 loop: CSVEDPRGWTEAFF. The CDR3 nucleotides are TGCAGCGTTGAAGATCCAAGGGGATGGACTGAAGCTTTCTTT. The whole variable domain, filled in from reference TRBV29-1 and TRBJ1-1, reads SAVISQKPSRDICQRGTSLTIQCQVDSQVTMMFWYRQQPGQSLTLIATANQGSEATYESGFVIDKFPISRPNLTFSTLTVSNMSPEDSSIYLCSVEDPRGWTEAFFGQGTRLTVV.

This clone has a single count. CDR3 in amino acids: CAISGLGAGGYTGELFF. The CDR3 DNA follows: TGTGCCATCAGTGGACTAGGCGCGGGAGGGTACACCGGGGAGCTGTTTTTT. The V gene is TRBV10-3, the J gene TRBJ2-2; 9 bases are shared with TRBD2. The trim removed 4 bases at V and 3 bases at J, leaving 9 bases unmatched. This CDR3 is built from 17 residues. Germline values: CDR1 ENHRY, CDR2 SYGVKD.

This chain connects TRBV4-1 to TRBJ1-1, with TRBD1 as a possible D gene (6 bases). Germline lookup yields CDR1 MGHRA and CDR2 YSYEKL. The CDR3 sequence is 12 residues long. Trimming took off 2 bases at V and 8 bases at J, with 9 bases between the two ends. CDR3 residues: CASSQTTGEAFF. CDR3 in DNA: TGCGCCAGCAGCCAAACCACAGGGGAAGCTTTCTTT.

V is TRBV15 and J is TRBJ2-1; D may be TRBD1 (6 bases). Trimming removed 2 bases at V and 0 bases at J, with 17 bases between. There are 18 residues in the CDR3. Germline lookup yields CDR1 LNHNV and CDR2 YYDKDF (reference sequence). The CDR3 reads CATSRKYQTGPSYNEQFF. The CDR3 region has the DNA TGTGCCACCAGCAGAAAGTACCAGACAGGACCCTCCTACAATGAGCAGTTCTTC. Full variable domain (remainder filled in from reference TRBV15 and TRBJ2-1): DAMVIQNPRYQVTQFGKPVTLSCSQTLNHNVMYWYQQKSSQAPKLLFHYYDKDFNNEADTPDNFQSRRPNTSFCFLDIRSPGLGDTAMYLCATSRKYQTGPSYNEQFFGPGTRLTVL.

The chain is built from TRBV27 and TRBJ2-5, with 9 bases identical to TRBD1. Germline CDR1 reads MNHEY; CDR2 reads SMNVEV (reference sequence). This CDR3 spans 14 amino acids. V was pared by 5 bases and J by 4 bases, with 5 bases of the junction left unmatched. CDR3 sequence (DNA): TGTGCCAGCAGTCCCTCGACAGGGGGAGAGACCCAGTACTTC. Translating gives CASSPSTGGETQYF.

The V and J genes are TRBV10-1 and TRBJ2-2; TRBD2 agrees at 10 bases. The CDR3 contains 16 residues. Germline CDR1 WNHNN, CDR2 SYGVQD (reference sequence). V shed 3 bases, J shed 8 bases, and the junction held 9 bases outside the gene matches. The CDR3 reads CASSDPSGGPGGELFF. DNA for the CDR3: TGCGCCAGCAGTGATCCTAGCGGGGGCCCAGGGGGGGAGCTGTTTTTT.

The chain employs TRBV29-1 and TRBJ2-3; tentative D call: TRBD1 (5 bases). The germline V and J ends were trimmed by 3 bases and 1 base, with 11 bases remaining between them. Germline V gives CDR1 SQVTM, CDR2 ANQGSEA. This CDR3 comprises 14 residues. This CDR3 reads CSVDSIGGTDTQYF. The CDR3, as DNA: TGCAGCGTTGATAGCATAGGGGGCACAGATACGCAGTATTTT.